The source of this T cell receptor beta chain is a study of human T cells and chemical hapten exposure. Study-wide context: Largely, small differences in pooled library volume made per-sample TCR yields vary. Study findings and constraints: TCRs exceeding a frequency of 1 in 1000 stayed unchanged under DPC sensitization.

The J segment lost 5 bases and the V segment lost 6 bases, leaving 5 bases of the junction unmatched. CDR1 and CDR2 from the germline V gene are DFQATT and SNEGSKA (reference sequence). The CDR3 is 12 residues long. The sample's time point: pre-sensitization, week 0. The treatment is: therapeutic diphenylcyclopropenone sensitization with weekly scalp DPC. This clonotype was picked up many times. The antigen is not known. Via MiXCR, TCRdb re-called the RACE reads, giving one row per CDR3 protein. Of tens of thousands of distinct CDR3 sequences in the sample, roughly a tenth were seen once. The chain recombines TRBV20-1 with TRBJ1-2, with 8 bases aligning to TRBD1. The origin of this receptor is a man aged 25 to 40 with alopecia areata. Some clones in this sample may be carry-over from other donors' samples. Material: whole blood, obtained in connection with sensitization to the hapten diphenylcyclopropenone (DPC). As DNA, the CDR3 is TGCAGTGCCGGACAGGGCGAATATGGCTACACCTTC. Translated: CSAGQGEYGYTF.